Below are 20 T cell receptor beta chains sequenced from a single sample in a study of blood T cell repertoires in COVID-19. Clones were read by immunoSEQ multiplex PCR, and TCRdb kept only the in-frame ones, dropping some. The table lists approximately 320,000 clones, 87% of them singletons. Sequencing used PBMCs or T cells enriched from blood (not recorded which). The receptors here all came from a woman aged 18-35 years who had recovered from COVID-19.

V is TRBV7-2 and J is TRBJ1-2; TRBD1 agrees at 7 bases. V shed 4 bases and J 5 bases; nucleotides not matched to a gene: 4. Germline V gene sequence: CDR1 SGHTA, CDR2 FQGNSA. This CDR3 region has 13 residues. The CDR3 bases are TGTGCCAGCAGCTGGGACAGAGGTTATGGCTACACCTTC. Its protein product is CASSWDRGYGYTF.

The chain uses TRBV7-2 and TRBJ2-7; TRBD2 might be the D (5 bases). The ends were cut back, 1 base at V and 4 bases at J, with 14 bases in the middle. The CDR3 spans 15 residues. Germline assignment: CDR1 SGHTA and CDR2 FQGNSA. CDR3: CASSLVPTGMYEQYF. Here the CDR3 DNA reads TGTGCCAGCAGCTTAGTACCTACGGGAATGTACGAGCAGTACTTC.

This clone was found once. V gene TRBV21-1 combines with J gene TRBJ1-2. TRBV21-1 is designated a pseudogene. There are 18 residues in the CDR3. The CDR3 nucleotides are TGTGCCAGCAGCAGCGCCCTACTCCGGAGGGCAGAAAACTATGGCTACACCTTC. This encodes CASSSALLRRAENYGYTF.

The rearrangement joins TRBV25-1 to TRBJ1-2; D gene ambiguous. Trimming took 7 bases from V and 0 from J, leaving 12 bases between them. Germline V lookup: CDR1 MGHDK, CDR2 SYGVNS. The CDR3 extends over 14 amino acids. Here the CDR3 reads CASTLGGANYGYTF. The CDR3 DNA follows: TGTGCCAGCACCCTGGGCGGGGCTAACTATGGCTACACCTTC.

This clone was counted once. The genes are TRBV24-1 and TRBJ1-2; tentatively, D is TRBD1 (6 bases). The germline V gene has CDR1 KGHDR and CDR2 SFDVKD. The CDR3 loop spans 14 amino acids. With 4 bases removed from V and 3 bases from J, the gap between germline ends came to 11 bases. The CDR3 coding sequence is TGTGCCACCAGTGACCTGGACAGTCACTATGGCTACACCTTC. It specifies CATSDLDSHYGYTF.

V is TRBV5-8 and J is TRBJ1-4; perhaps TRBD1 as D (6 bases). Trimming removed 0 bases at V and 4 bases at J, with 13 bases between. Germline values: CDR1 SGHTS, CDR2 YDEGEE. The CDR3 loop spans 16 amino acids. The CDR3 coding sequence is TGTGCCAGCAGCTTGGGCCAAGACAGGATTAATGAAAAACTGTTTTTT. Translated: CASSLGQDRINEKLFF.

V usage is TRBV7-9 and J usage is TRBJ1-1, with 8 bases matching TRBD1. CDR3 size: 15 residues. Germline trimming cut 5 bases from V and 1 base from J; bases unmatched to any gene: 6. The germline V gene encodes CDR1 SEHNR and CDR2 FQNEAQ (reference sequence). The CDR3 coding sequence is TGTGCCAGCAGCCGTTCCGACAGGGGGAACACTGAAGCTTTCTTT. This sequence encodes CASSRSDRGNTEAFF.

The chain has TRBV11-2 and TRBJ2-1, with D maybe TRBD2 (6 bases). CDR1 is SGHAT, CDR2 FQNNGV, per germline. Trimming cost V 2 bases and J 1 base, with 12 bases left between them. The CDR3 loop spans 16 amino acids. The CDR3 reads CASSLSGTYSYNEQFF. CDR3 sequence (DNA): TGTGCCAGCAGCTTAAGTGGGACTTATTCCTACAATGAGCAGTTCTTC.

The chain employs TRBV30 and TRBJ1-4, with a tentative D call TRBD1 (5 bases). CDR1 and CDR2 (germline): GTSNPN, SVGIG (reference sequence). V was pared by 2 bases and J by 4 bases, with 14 bases between. There are 15 residues in the CDR3. The chain's CDR3 is CAWSPWRGLNEKLFF. CDR3 DNA: TGTGCCTGGAGTCCCTGGCGGGGACTTAATGAAAAACTGTTTTTT.

This chain joins TRBV7-2 and TRBJ2-1, with 10 bases matching TRBD2. CDR1 is SGHTA, CDR2 FQGNSA, per germline. The CDR3 is made up of 17 amino acids. V lost 4 bases, J lost 5 bases, and 11 bases stayed unmatched. CDR3 nucleotide sequence: TGTGCCAGCAGCTCTAGCGGGAGCCCCCTCGGCGACAATGAGCAGTTCTTC. This sequence encodes CASSSSGSPLGDNEQFF.

V gene TRBV11-2 combines with J gene TRBJ1-2; TRBD1 is a possible D gene (6 bases). V was clipped by 4 bases and J by 4 bases, with 16 bases between them. Looked up from germline, CDR1 is SGHAT and CDR2 is FQNNGV. This CDR3 is built from 15 residues. The CDR3 is CASSSSRTAPYGYTF. The DNA for the CDR3 is TGTGCCAGCAGCTCGAGTCGGACAGCCCCCTATGGCTACACCTTC.

The V call is TRBV28, the J call TRBJ2-1; 7 nucleotides agree with TRBD2. This CDR3 is built from 15 residues. CDR1 and CDR2 (germline): MDHEN, SYDVKM. V dropped 2 bases and J dropped 9; count of bases not matched to a gene: 10. CDR3 in amino acids: CASSLPLAGVGEQFF. CDR3 sequence (DNA): TGTGCCAGCAGTTTACCCCTCGCGGGAGTGGGTGAGCAGTTCTTC.

The chain joins TRBV6-5 to TRBJ1-2; D perhaps matches TRBD1 (6 bases). The CDR3 runs 14 residues. Germline values: CDR1 MNHEY, CDR2 SVGAGI. The germline V and J ends were trimmed by 5 bases and 4 bases, with 14 bases remaining between them. CDR3 protein: CASSREGGIYGYTF. Here the CDR3 DNA reads TGTGCCAGCAGTCGGGAGGGGGGGATCTATGGCTACACCTTC.

The rearrangement uses TRBV12-5 and TRBJ2-5, with D possibly matching TRBD2 (6 bases). The CDR3 extends over 15 amino acids. Germline lookup yields CDR1 LGHNT and CDR2 FRNRAP. Deletions cut 6 bases from V and 5 bases from J, with 19 bases between. The CDR3 sequence: CASGPQGLRGETQYF. CDR3 DNA: TGTGCTAGTGGCCCCCAGGGACTCCGAGGGGAGACCCAGTACTTC.

Turning to this clone: The sample has other DNA sequences that encode this CDR3 too. The J gene is TRBJ1-6, the V gene TRBV19; D remains unclear. Trimming removed 3 bases at V and 5 bases at J, with 8 bases between. CDR1 LNHDA and CDR2 SQIVND come from the germline V gene (reference sequence). The CDR3 totals 14 residues. For the CDR3, the DNA is TGTGCCAGTAGTATCTGGCAGGATAATTCACCCCTCCACTTT. Translating it yields CASSIWQDNSPLHF.

This clone showed up just a few times. This chain links TRBV5-1 with TRBJ2-2; 7 positions agree with TRBD1. This CDR3 is built from 14 residues. The V segment lost 5 bases and the J segment 0 bases; nucleotides outside the gene matches: 1. CDR1 is SGHRS, CDR2 YFSETQ, per germline. The CDR3 protein is CASSGTANTGELFF. CDR3 in DNA: TGCGCCAGCAGTGGGACAGCGAACACCGGGGAGCTGTTTTTT.

This rearrangement joins TRBV11-2 to TRBJ1-2, with D unclear. The CDR3 loop spans 14 amino acids. In germline, CDR1 is SGHAT, CDR2 FQNNGV. Between the trimmed V and J ends, which lost 1 base and 1 base, there was a span of 7 bases. The CDR3 here is CASSLGRGNYGYTF. DNA of the CDR3: TGTGCCAGCAGCTTAGGACGGGGTAACTATGGCTACACCTTC.

The V call is TRBV4-3, the J call TRBJ2-1, with TRBD2 as a possible D gene (5 bases). The CDR3 contains 15 residues. V gave up 0 bases and J gave up 3 bases, with 9 bases separating them. CDR1 LGHNA and CDR2 YSLEER come from the germline V gene. The CDR3 coding sequence is TGCGCCAGCAGCCAAGATAGGACTGTCTACAATGAGCAGTTCTTC. Amino acids: CASSQDRTVYNEQFF.

The chain is built from TRBV18 and TRBJ2-7, with 13 bases that match TRBD2. The CDR3 has 17 residues. CDR1 and CDR2 (germline): KGHSH, LQKENI. With 10 bases clipped from V and 7 bases from J, the junction kept 19 bases outside the gene matches. Here the CDR3 DNA reads TGTGCCACCCACTCGACTAGCGGGAGGTCTATAGGCGGGGAGCAGTACTTC. It specifies CATHSTSGRSIGGEQYF.

This chain uses TRBV21-1 with TRBJ2-7; the D call of TRBD2 is as the table states it, not checked on the DNA. TRBV21-1 is classified as a pseudogene. The CDR3 spans 14 residues. Here the CDR3 reads CASSRPTATYEQYF. The CDR3 nucleotides read TGTGCCAGCAGCAGACCGACTGCTACCTACGAGCAGTACTTC.